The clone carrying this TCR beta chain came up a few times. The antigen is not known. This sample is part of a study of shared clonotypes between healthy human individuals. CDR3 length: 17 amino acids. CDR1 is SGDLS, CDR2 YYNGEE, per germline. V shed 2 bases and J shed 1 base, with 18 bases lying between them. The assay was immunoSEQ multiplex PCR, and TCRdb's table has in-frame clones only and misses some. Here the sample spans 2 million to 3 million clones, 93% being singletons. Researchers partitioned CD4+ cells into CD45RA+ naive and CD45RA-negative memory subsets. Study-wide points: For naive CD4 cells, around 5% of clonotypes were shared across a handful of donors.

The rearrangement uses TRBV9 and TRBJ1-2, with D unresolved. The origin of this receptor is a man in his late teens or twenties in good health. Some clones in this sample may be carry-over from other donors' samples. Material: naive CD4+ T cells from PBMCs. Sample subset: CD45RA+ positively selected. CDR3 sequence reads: CASSVGSAWRSNYGYTF. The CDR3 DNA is TGTGCCAGCAGCGTTGGATCGGCGTGGCGGAGTAACTATGGCTACACCTTC.